The present entry profiles one T cell receptor (beta chain) with its context. No cognate antigen has been identified for it. The input lacks base qualities; no much larger clone sits a single base away. The data belong to a study of OX40 agonist ivuxolimab in advanced cancers. Background on the whole study: Ivuxolimab, which targeted the costimulatory receptor OX40 (CD134), was an agonistic, fully human IgG2 monoclonal antibody. Intravenous ivuxolimab was administered to patients every 2 weeks at six dose levels: 0.01, 0.1, 0.3, 1.5, 3 and 10 mg/kg. Of the roughly 53 patients in dose escalation, 19 had hepatocellular carcinoma, some 15 had melanoma, 9 had renal cell carcinoma and 9 had head and neck cancer. In the dose-escalation cohort, 82.7% of patients were male, and the mean age was 60 years with a range of roughly 20 to 80. Patients were allowed to have had prior anti-PD-1, anti-PD-L1 or anti-CTLA-4 therapy, and roughly two fifths of the dose-escalation patients had been treated with checkpoint inhibitors. Partial responses occurred in three dose-escalation patients, of whom one had hepatocellular carcinoma and two had cutaneous melanoma. Peripheral TCRbeta sequencing was intended to test whether TCR sequence diversity was altered and clonal T-cell expansion was caused by ivuxolimab. The paper reports the monotherapy dose-escalation portion (N of about 47 patients) of the phase I ivuxolimab trial. Overall study outcomes, separate from this receptor: After ivuxolimab, CD8+ T cells had more expanded clones than CD4+ T cells on average. The antigen specificity of the clonally expanded peripheral T cells was not determined. In partial responders in the 0.1-3.0 mg/kg groups, normalized peripheral clonal expansion was found to be among the lowest, especially among CD8+ T cells. At doses of 0.1 to 3.0 mg/kg, clonal expansion of both CD4+ and CD8+ T cells in blood was seen between baseline and week 6. Low levels of normalized T-cell clonal expansion were also shown by some nonresponding patients.

Spanning cysteine to phenylalanine, the CDR3 consists of 14 amino acids. Kept here is only the CDR3 DNA, which spans 42 bases and is read in frame from base 1. CDR1 and CDR2 are read off the germline V gene (reference sequence) as SSHAT and FNYEAQ. The trim is 0 bases for V and 1 base for J, with a gap of 3 bases between the germline ends. The trial excluded patients who had a history of autoimmune disease or were on systemic immunosuppression. Peripheral blood for TCR sequencing was collected from all dose cohorts at baseline, on cycle 4 day 1, and on cycle 7 day 1. The samples were drawn from a first-in-human, open-label, multicenter phase I dose-escalation trial of ivuxolimab. The trial enrolled adults with locally advanced or metastatic head and neck squamous cell, hepatocellular, melanoma or renal cell carcinoma. Before TCR sequencing, CD4+ T cells and CD8+ T cells were sorted from peripheral blood as separate populations.

To sequence the TCRbeta CDR3 region, genomic DNA was isolated from the sorted cells. The immunoSEQ Assay was used for sequencing of TCRbeta CDR3 regions. TCRdb re-hosts the immuneACCESS table, in-frame sequences only. Its copies lack some clones; in the studies checked, an unresolved V gene accounts for under half of them, and the cause for the rest is not known. The table for this sample lists about 69,000 clones; about nine tenths of them were counted only once. Around 2.9% of the sample belongs to the ten largest clones. The sample was CD4+ or CD8+ T cells sorted from blood, taken in a trial of the OX40 agonist ivuxolimab. The source of this sequence is an adult with an advanced solid tumor such as melanoma, head and neck, liver or kidney cancer. The chain uses TRBV7-7 and TRBJ2-2; the D segment cannot be called with confidence. The nucleotides read TGTGCCAGCAGCTTAGCCGGGAACACCGGGGAGCTGTTTTTT. Protein translation: CASSLAGNTGELFF.